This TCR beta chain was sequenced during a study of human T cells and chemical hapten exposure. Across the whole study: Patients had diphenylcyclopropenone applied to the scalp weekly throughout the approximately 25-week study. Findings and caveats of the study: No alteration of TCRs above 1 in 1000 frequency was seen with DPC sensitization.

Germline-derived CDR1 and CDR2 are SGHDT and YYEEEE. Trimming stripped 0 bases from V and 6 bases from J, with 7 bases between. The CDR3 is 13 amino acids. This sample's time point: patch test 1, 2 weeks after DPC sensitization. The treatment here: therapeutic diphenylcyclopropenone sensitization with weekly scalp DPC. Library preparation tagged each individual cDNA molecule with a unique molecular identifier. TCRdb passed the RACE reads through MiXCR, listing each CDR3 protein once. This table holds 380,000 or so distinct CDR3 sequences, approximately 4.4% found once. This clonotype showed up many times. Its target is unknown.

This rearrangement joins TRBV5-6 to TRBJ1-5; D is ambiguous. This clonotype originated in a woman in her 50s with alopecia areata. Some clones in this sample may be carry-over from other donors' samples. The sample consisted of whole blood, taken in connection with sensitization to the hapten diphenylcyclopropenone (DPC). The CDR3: CASSLEGFQPQHF. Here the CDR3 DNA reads TGTGCCAGCAGCTTGGAAGGTTTTCAGCCCCAGCATTTT.